What follows are 5 T cell receptor beta chains derived from one specimen sequenced in a study of blood T cells in healthy people across ages. Alongside a J-beta primer mix, a sample-barcoded 5' primer served in a second PCR lasting about 7 to 12 cycles. TCRdb re-derived calls from the 5' RACE reads in MiXCR, one entry per CDR3 protein. The data contain about 780,000 distinct CDR3 sequences, under 80% of them seen just once; the ten biggest clones take up 28%. The sample was blood. These receptors were collected from a man aged 25 to 45 in good health.

This clonotype was detected a few times. The CDR3 loop reads CASSQQEQGWIGNEQFF. The CDR3 DNA sequence: TGTGCCAGCAGCCAGCAGGAACAGGGTTGGATTGGCAATGAGCAGTTCTTC. The chain is built from TRBV13 and TRBJ2-1; TRBD1 is a possible D gene (6 bases). Germline V CDR1 and CDR2: PRHDT, FYEKMQ (reference sequence). The CDR3 covers 17 residues. The ends were cut back, 5 bases at V and 6 bases at J, with 23 bases in the middle.

V is TRBV20-1 and J is TRBJ1-5; D is ambiguous. This CDR3 spans 12 amino acids. Looked up from germline, CDR1 is DFQATT and CDR2 is SNEGSKA (reference sequence). V was cut by 0 bases and J by 6 bases, with 6 bases left in between. The CDR3 protein is CSAREGSQPQHF. The CDR3 DNA follows: TGCAGTGCTAGAGAGGGAAGTCAGCCCCAGCATTTT.

This chain links TRBV29-1 with TRBJ2-1; D not resolved. Trimming removed 1 base at V and 8 bases at J, with 12 bases between. Germline V CDR1 and CDR2: SQVTM, ANQGSEA. This CDR3 is 13 amino acids long. The CDR3 DNA sequence: TGCAGCGTTGAAGGGGGATCGTACGATGAGCAGTTCTTC. This gives the protein CSVEGGSYDEQFF.

This clonotype was detected only a few times. The chain combines TRBV29-1 with TRBJ2-3; D may be TRBD1 (6 bases). This CDR3 is built from 14 residues. CDR1 and CDR2 from the germline V gene are SQVTM and ANQGSEA. V gave up 5 bases and J gave up 7 bases, with 19 bases separating them. Here the CDR3 reads CSVCPPTGQNTQYF. The CDR3, as DNA: TGCAGCGTTTGCCCTCCTACTGGACAGAATACGCAGTATTTT.

V usage is TRBV10-3 and J usage is TRBJ1-4, with 10 bases that match TRBD1. This CDR3 is built from 15 residues. CDR1 is ENHRY, CDR2 SYGVKD, per germline. With V trimmed by 1 base and J by 4 bases, 0 bases remained unmatched. CDR3 sequence (DNA): TGTGCCATCAGTGAGTGGACAGGGGGTAATGAAAAACTGTTTTTT. Translated, it gives CAISEWTGGNEKLFF.